One and the same sample provided the 29 T cell receptor beta chains below, sequenced in a study of breast tumors, draining lymph nodes, adjacent tissues. TCRdb passed the multiplex PCR reads through MiXCR, listing each CDR3 protein once. The sample contains over 150,000 distinct CDR3 sequences, approximately 30% of which appear only once. Axillary draining lymph nodes of breast cancer patients supplied the node samples. Sequences were obtained from axillary lymph node tissue. The receptors were sampled from a female donor with breast cancer. Some clones in this sample may be carry-over from other donors' samples.

This clonotype was seen at least ten times. The V gene is TRBV6-6, the J gene TRBJ2-7; the D is unclear. The germline V gene has CDR1 MNHNY and CDR2 SVGAGI (reference sequence). This CDR3 contains 14 residues. The V end lost 4 bases, the J end lost 0 bases, and 10 bases lay between the germline ends. The CDR3 bases are TGTGCCAGCAGTTCATACTCGTACTCCTACGAGCAGTACTTC. This sequence encodes CASSSYSYSYEQYF.

In regard to this clonotype: A much larger clone sits a single nucleotide away, making a read error possible. The chain employs TRBV5-4 and TRBJ2-1, with TRBD2 matching 7 bases. CDR3 size: 15 residues. Germline V gene sequence: CDR1 SGHNT, CDR2 YYREEE (reference sequence). For the CDR3, the DNA is TGTGCCAGCACCCCCCGGGGGGAGGCCTACAATGAGCGGTTCTTC. Amino acid sequence: CASTPRGEAYNERFF.

This clonotype occurred many times. The chain employs TRBV6-6 and TRBJ2-1, with TRBD2 matching over 8 bases. The V gene's germline CDR1 is MNHNY and CDR2 SVGAGI (reference sequence). The CDR3 runs 15 residues. The V segment lost 8 bases and the J segment 0 bases; nucleotides outside the gene matches: 6. CDR3 sequence reads: CASLERESSYNEQFF. For the CDR3, the DNA is TGTGCCAGCCTGGAGCGGGAGAGCTCCTACAATGAGCAGTTCTTC.

This clonotype was observed many times. The chain couples TRBV6-5 to TRBJ2-7, with TRBD2 identical over 9 bases. CDR1 is MNHEY, CDR2 SVGAGI, per germline. CDR3 size: 16 residues. V was pared by 5 bases and J by 4 bases, with 12 bases of the junction left unmatched. DNA of the CDR3: TGTGCCAGCAGTCCTAGTTGGGGTAGCGGGAGTTACGAGCAGTACTTC. Translating it yields CASSPSWGSGSYEQYF.

The chain carries TRBV6-4 and TRBJ2-1; 10 bases fit TRBD2. Germline loops: CDR1 MRHNA, CDR2 SNTAGT. J was trimmed by 9 bases and V by 4 bases; bases with no gene match: 12. The CDR3 loop spans 16 amino acids. CDR3 in amino acids: CASSAPLAGVKGEQFF. The CDR3 DNA reads as TGTGCCAGCAGTGCCCCGCTAGCGGGAGTAAAAGGTGAGCAGTTCTTC.

This clonotype was detected many times. This sequence joins TRBV7-2 and TRBJ2-5; no reliable D call. CDR1 is SGHTA and CDR2 is FQGNSA in the germline V gene. The germline V and J ends were trimmed by 2 bases and 2 bases, with 9 bases remaining between them. The CDR3 runs to 14 residues. The CDR3 here is CASSLRRSQETQYF. CDR3 DNA sequence: TGTGCCAGCAGCTTAAGACGTTCTCAAGAGACCCAGTACTTC.

This clonotype was seen many times. This sequence joins TRBV4-2 and TRBJ2-1, with 8 bases fitting TRBD2. Trimming removed 1 base from V and 2 bases from J; junction bases left unmatched: 1. Germline V gene lookup returns CDR1 LGHNA and CDR2 YNFKEQ. This CDR3 spans 15 amino acids. The CDR3 nucleotides read TGTGCCAGCAGCCAAGCAGCGGGGGCCTACAATGAGCAGTTCTTC. Its protein product is CASSQAAGAYNEQFF.

This chain connects TRBV28 to TRBJ2-7; 9 nucleotides align to TRBD1. From germline, CDR1 is MDHEN and CDR2 SYDVKM. V was pared by 5 bases and J by 2 bases, with 10 bases of the junction left unmatched. CDR3 length equals 16 residues. CDR3 in DNA: TGTGCCAGCAGTCATGTCACGACAGGGGGGGCCTACGAGCAGTACTTC. Encoded protein: CASSHVTTGGAYEQYF.

This clonotype appeared a few times. The chain uses TRBV27 and TRBJ2-7; 8 bases match TRBD2. There are 13 residues in the CDR3. Germline V gene lookup returns CDR1 MNHEY and CDR2 SMNVEV (reference sequence). Germline trimming cut 10 bases from V and 4 bases from J; bases unmatched to any gene: 9. CDR3 in DNA: TGTGCCACCGCGACTAGCGACAGGTACGAGCAGTACTTC. It encodes CATATSDRYEQYF.

The sample holds many counts of this clonotype. V usage is TRBV10-2 and J usage is TRBJ2-7; 15 nucleotides line up with TRBD2. Germline V lookup: CDR1 WSHSY, CDR2 SAAADI. This CDR3 region has 15 residues. Losses at the gene ends were 10 bases for V and 3 bases for J; bases not matched to a gene: 7. CDR3 residues: CATYGTSGGYYEQYF. The CDR3 DNA reads as TGCGCCACTTATGGGACTAGCGGGGGGTACTACGAGCAGTACTTC.

The chain uses TRBV6-1 and TRBJ1-2; no clear D gene. The CDR3 loop spans 11 amino acids. Germline lookup yields CDR1 MNHNS and CDR2 SASEGT. V shed 1 base and J shed 7 bases, with 4 bases lying between them. CDR3 DNA: TGTGCCAGCAGTGAAGGGTTTGGCTACACCTTC. Protein: CASSEGFGYTF.

Ten or more counts support this clonotype. This chain links TRBV19 with TRBJ1-5; 7 nucleotides align to TRBD1. Germline loops: CDR1 LNHDA, CDR2 SQIVND (reference sequence). This CDR3 comprises 16 residues. Trimming cost V 5 bases and J 8 bases; bases outside gene matches: 15. The CDR3 DNA is TGTGCCAGTAGTCCACTGACAGGGAAGGAGGGGAAGCCCCAGCATTTT. This gives the protein CASSPLTGKEGKPQHF.

This clonotype appeared a single time. The chain carries TRBV6-1 and TRBJ2-2, with unresolved D. CDR1 and CDR2 (germline): MNHNS, SASEGT. The V end was cut by 6 bases, the J end by 6 bases, with 14 bases between. The CDR3 consists of 14 residues. The CDR3 loop reads CASSRQTSSGELFF. DNA of the CDR3: TGTGCCAGCAGCCGTCAGACCTCCTCCGGGGAGCTGTTTTTT.

This CDR3 is CASSPDGGADTQYF. The CDR3 DNA reads TGTGCCAGCTCACCGGACGGGGGCGCAGATACGCAGTATTTT. The V gene is TRBV18, the J gene TRBJ2-3, with D perhaps being TRBD1 or TRBD2 (6 bases each). CDR3 length equals 14 residues. Germline V gene data show CDR1 as KGHSH and CDR2 as LQKENI. V lost 3 bases and J 4 bases, leaving 11 bases between the germline ends.

The chain joins TRBV30 to TRBJ2-3; 13 bases align to TRBD2. The CDR3 is 16 residues long. Germline CDR1 reads GTSNPN; CDR2 reads SVGIG (reference sequence). The V and J ends lost 1 base and 6 bases, in that order; junction bases with no gene match: 7. The CDR3 bases are TGTGCCTGGAGTGCGGGACTAGCGGGGCCTGGGGATACGCAGTATTTT. This gives the protein CAWSAGLAGPGDTQYF.

This clonotype was counted many times. The genes are TRBV20-1 and TRBJ1-6; tentative D call: TRBD1 (5 bases). Looked up from germline, CDR1 is DFQATT and CDR2 is SNEGSKA (reference sequence). CDR3 length equals 15 residues. V dropped 5 bases and J dropped 10 bases, with 21 bases sitting between them. As DNA, the CDR3 is TGCAGTGCTGCCCAGGGTCTTATTCCCAACTCACCCCTCCACTTT. Amino acids: CSAAQGLIPNSPLHF.

This clonotype was counted ten times or more. The V gene is TRBV5-1, the J gene TRBJ2-7; 7 bases align to TRBD1. J lost 3 bases, V lost 2 bases, and 17 bases had no gene match. Germline CDR1 is SGHRS and CDR2 is YFSETQ. CDR3 size: 18 residues. This CDR3 is CASSFVTGLRSGDYEQYF. Here the CDR3 DNA reads TGCGCCAGCAGCTTCGTGACAGGGTTGCGTTCAGGAGACTACGAGCAGTACTTC.

This clonotype was seen ten or more times. The chain has TRBV4-1 and TRBJ1-2; the match to TRBD1 covers 7 bases. CDR1 MGHRA and CDR2 YSYEKL come from the germline V gene. This CDR3 contains 15 residues. V shed 3 bases and J 8 bases; nucleotides not matched to a gene: 12. The CDR3 bases are TGCGCCAGCAGCCAGGGGACAGCCTCAATGAGGGGCTACACCTTC. Translated, it gives CASSQGTASMRGYTF.

This clonotype came up a few times. This may arise from a read error, as a much more abundant clone is one base away. The chain links TRBV7-9 to TRBJ2-5, with 9 bases identical to TRBD1. The germline V gene encodes CDR1 SEHNR and CDR2 FQNEAQ (reference sequence). This CDR3 comprises 15 residues. This chain's CDR3 is CASREDRGTPETQHF. The CDR3 DNA reads TGTGCCAGCAGGGAGGACAGGGGTACGCCGGAGACCCAGCACTTC.

This clonotype has at least ten counts. The rearrangement links TRBV28 to TRBJ1-2; D unclear. V lost 10 bases, J lost 10 bases, and 16 bases lay in between. Germline V gives CDR1 MDHEN, CDR2 SYDVKM. The CDR3 spans 11 residues. The CDR3 coding sequence is TGTGCCACCTGGACGTCGCATGACTACACCTTC. The encoded protein is CATWTSHDYTF.

This clonotype has at least ten counts. V and J are TRBV15 and TRBJ2-7; 10 bases agree with TRBD1. After removal of 0 bases from V and 1 base from J, the junction contained 3 bases not matched to a gene. Germline V CDR1 and CDR2: LNHNV, YYDKDF (reference sequence). The CDR3 contains 16 residues. DNA for the CDR3: TGTGCCACCAGCAGAGATTGGGGACAGGGGTCCTACGAGCAGTACTTC. It encodes CATSRDWGQGSYEQYF. The full variable domain, rest sourced from reference TRBV15 and TRBJ2-7, is DAMVIQNPRYQVTQFGKPVTLSCSQTLNHNVMYWYQQKSSQAPKLLFHYYDKDFNNEADTPDNFQSRRPNTSFCFLDIRSPGLGDTAMYLCATSRDWGQGSYEQYFGPGTRLTVT.

This clonotype was seen ten or more times. V is TRBV20-1 and J is TRBJ2-1, with D possibly being TRBD1 (5 bases). Trimming removed 5 bases at V and 1 base at J, with 12 bases between. CDR3 size: 14 residues. Germline CDR1 DFQATT, CDR2 SNEGSKA (reference sequence). The CDR3 loop reads CSAQQVRSYNEQFF. The CDR3 DNA reads as TGCAGTGCTCAACAGGTTAGATCCTACAATGAGCAGTTCTTC.

This clonotype was seen ten or more times. The chain uses TRBV6-5 and TRBJ1-5; D is perhaps TRBD1 (6 bases). V was shortened by 0 bases and J by 1 base, with 10 bases between the two germline ends. This CDR3 region has 16 residues. Looked up from germline, CDR1 is MNHEY and CDR2 is SVGAGI. This CDR3 is CASSYSRGGSNQPQHF. The CDR3 DNA is TGTGCCAGCAGTTACTCTAGGGGGGGGAGCAATCAGCCCCAGCATTTT.

This clonotype was counted at least ten times. The chain links TRBV6-4 to TRBJ2-3; D is unclear. The V and J ends lost 5 bases and 2 bases respectively, with 11 bases between them. CDR3 length equals 14 residues. The V gene's germline CDR1 is MRHNA and CDR2 SNTAGT. Here the CDR3 DNA reads TGTGCCAGCAGTCCGAGCCAGCACACAGATACGCAGTATTTT. Translation gives CASSPSQHTDTQYF.

In its sample, this clonotype was seen many times. The chain uses TRBV7-8 and TRBJ2-6; D might be TRBD2 (6 bases). V was clipped by 1 base and J by 2 bases, with 9 bases between them. CDR1 is SGHVS, CDR2 FQNEAQ, per germline. This CDR3 spans 16 amino acids. CDR3 DNA sequence: TGTGCCAGCAGCTTAGAACGGGAGACTGGGGCCAACGTCCTGACTTTC. Translated: CASSLERETGANVLTF.

Many counts were recorded for this clonotype. V usage is TRBV18 and J usage is TRBJ2-7; the match to TRBD2 covers 8 bases. The J segment lost 7 bases and the V segment lost 3 bases, leaving 8 bases of the junction unmatched. The CDR3 contains 14 residues. Germline V lookup: CDR1 KGHSH, CDR2 LQKENI. The CDR3 here is CASSPGGGQGEQYF. In nucleotides, the CDR3 is TGTGCCAGCTCACCCGGCGGGGGGCAGGGGGAGCAGTACTTC.

The CDR3: CASSLSGGKDEQYF. The CDR3 region has the DNA TGTGCCAGCAGCTTATCCGGGGGGAAGGATGAGCAGTATTTT. This chain joins TRBV7-9 and TRBJ2-3; 7 nucleotides line up with TRBD2. The CDR3 consists of 14 residues. V trimming: 2 bases; J trimming: 11 bases; junction bases outside the gene matches: 10. The V gene's germline CDR1 is SEHNR and CDR2 FQNEAQ (reference sequence). Drawing the rest from reference TRBV7-9 and TRBJ2-3, the complete variable domain is DTGVSQNPRHKITKRGQNVTFRCDPISEHNRLYWYRQTLGQGPEFLTYFQNEAQLEKSRLLSDRFSAERPKGSFSTLEIQRTEQGDSAMYLCASSLSGGKDEQYFGPGTRLTVL.

Points on this clonotype: A much larger clone is a single base away; this may be a read error. The chain links TRBV3-1 to TRBJ2-7; the D gene is possibly TRBD2 (6 bases). The CDR3 has 15 residues. Germline V CDR1 and CDR2: LGHDT, YNNKEL (reference sequence). Trimming shortened V by 0 bases and J by 11 bases, and 20 bases separated the two germline ends. CDR3 in DNA: TGTGCCAGCAGCCAAGATATGACTCGATCCTGGGAGGAGTACTTC. Translating gives CASSQDMTRSWEEYF.

The table lists this clonotype with a few counts. A much bigger clone sits one base away, suggesting this may be a read error. V and J are TRBV11-2 and TRBJ2-7; D is uncertain. V lost 5 bases to trimming and J lost 2 bases, with 16 bases between them. This CDR3 region has 15 residues. The V gene's germline CDR1 is SGHAT and CDR2 FQNNGV. For the CDR3, the DNA is TGTGCCAGCAGCCTTCAGTCCACGGCTACCTACGAGCAGTACTTC. It yields the protein CASSLQSTATYEQYF.